Listed below are T cell receptor beta chains from one sample, sequenced in a study of blood T cells in healthy people across ages. TCRdb independently ran MiXCR on the 5' RACE reads; one entry per CDR3 protein. Among around 800,000 distinct CDR3 sequences listed, about 53% were seen once. Sequencing was performed on blood. The receptors shown here come from an elderly man in good health. Both conserved end residues are part of each CDR3. Each record gives: V gene, J gene, clone size, D gene, CDR3 DNA, CDR3 protein. A D gene is named only where the DNA matches it firmly. Clone size appears in some rows only: once, few, many, or a class for an expanded clone.

>TRBV6-5|TRBJ2-7|.|TRBD1
TGTGCCAGCAGTTACCAGGAGCCGGGACAGGCCATCTCCTACGAGCAGTACTTC
CASSYQEPGQAISYEQYF
>TRBV20-1|TRBJ2-5|.|.
TGCAGTGCTAGTTCCCCCTTGGGGCCCAATGAGCAGTACTTC
CSASSPLGPNEQYF
>TRBV6-1|TRBJ2-7|.|.
TGTGCCATCAATCCCACTCCCTACGAGCAGTACTTC
CAINPTPYEQYF
>TRBV11-1|TRBJ2-1|once|.
TGTGCCAGCAGCTTATCCCACCCCCCGAGGACTAACCCCCCGGAGTACAATGAGCAGTTCTTC
CASSLSHPPRTNPPEYNEQFF
>TRBV29-1|TRBJ2-1|.|TRBD1
TGCAGCGTTGTAGGACAGGGGGGGAATGAGCAGTTCTTC
CSVVGQGGNEQFF
>TRBV6-1|TRBJ2-3|few|.
TGTGCCAGCAGTGATCAAGGATACGCGTATTTT
CASSDQGYAYF
>TRBV12-3/TRBV12-4|TRBJ1-5|few|TRBD1
TGTGCCAGCAGCCTGGACAGGGGAGGAGGCAATCAGCCCCAGCATTTT
CASSLDRGGGNQPQHF
>TRBV14|TRBJ2-7|.|.
TGTGCCAGCAGCCAAGAGGACTTTAACTCCTACGAGCAGTACTTC
CASSQEDFNSYEQYF
>TRBV7-9|TRBJ2-4|.|.
TGTGCCAGCAGCGCAAATGGGGGCAAAAACATTCAGTACTTC
CASSANGGKNIQYF
>TRBV27|TRBJ2-1|.|.
TGTGCCAGCACCCGACCGGGGGCCGGCTTCGGAGGGGTCAATGAGCAGTTCTTC
CASTRPGAGFGGVNEQFF
>TRBV25-1|TRBJ1-2|.|.
TGTGCCAGCAGTGGAGGGGGGTTCTATGGCTACACCTTC
CASSGGGFYGYTF
>TRBV2|TRBJ1-1|.|.
TGTGCCAGCAGTGAAAGGGCAGGGCTGACTGAAGCTTTCTTT
CASSERAGLTEAFF
>TRBV2|TRBJ2-7|few|TRBD2
TGTGCCAGCAGTCCTAGACTAGCGGGATACGAGCAGTACTTC
CASSPRLAGYEQYF
>TRBV7-2|TRBJ2-1|.|TRBD2
TGTGCCAGCAGGCTAGCGGCTTACAGTGAGCAGTTCTTC
CASRLAAYSEQFF
>TRBV29-1|TRBJ2-1|.|TRBD1
TGCAGCGTTCCAGGGACAGGGGGCAATGAGCAGTTCTTC
CSVPGTGGNEQFF
>TRBV7-2|TRBJ1-2|.|.
TGTGCCAGCAGCTTCAGGGATAACTATGGCTACACCTTC
CASSFRDNYGYTF
>TRBV3-1|TRBJ1-5|.|.
TGTGCCAGCAGCCCCGGAGGGCTGAAAGACAATCAGCCCCAGCATTTT
CASSPGGLKDNQPQHF
>TRBV3-1|TRBJ2-3|.|.
TGTGCCAGCAGCAAGATGTATGCAGATACGCAGTATTTT
CASSKMYADTQYF
>TRBV11-2|TRBJ2-1|.|TRBD2
TGTGCCAGCAGCTCACGACTAGCGGGAGTTGGCAATGAGCAGTTCTTC
CASSSRLAGVGNEQFF
>TRBV7-2|TRBJ2-3|few|TRBD2
TGTGCCAGCAGCCCAAGTTGGAGCGGGATGGATACGCAGTATTTT
CASSPSWSGMDTQYF
>TRBV7-2|TRBJ2-5|few|.
TGTGCCAGCAGCTTCGGGTTGAAGACCCAGTACTTC
CASSFGLKTQYF
>TRBV6-5|TRBJ2-5|.|TRBD2
TGTGCCAACCGGACCCCCGGGACTAGCGAAGGGACCCAGTACTTC
CANRTPGTSEGTQYF
>TRBV20-1|TRBJ2-5|.|.
TGCAGTGCTAAGAGGGGGGGTGGCCAAGAGACCCAGTACTTC
CSAKRGGGQETQYF
>TRBV6-1|TRBJ1-1|.|.
TGTGCCAGCAGTGAGGCAGGGATGGGCACTGAAGCTTTCTTT
CASSEAGMGTEAFF
>TRBV7-9|TRBJ2-7|.|TRBD1
TGTGCCAGCAGCCGCAGCGGTCAGGGGGCCAACGAGCAGTACTTC
CASSRSGQGANEQYF
>TRBV5-5|TRBJ2-1|once|.
TGTGCCAGCAGCTTTGACGGAGCCTACAATGAGCAGTTCTTC
CASSFDGAYNEQFF
>TRBV12-3/TRBV12-4|TRBJ2-7|.|TRBD1
TGTGCCAGCACCCGTGGACAGGCCTACGAGCAGTACTTC
CASTRGQAYEQYF
>TRBV3-1|TRBJ1-1|many|.
TGTGCCAGCTCACAGGTGAACACTGAAGCTTTCTTT
CASSQVNTEAFF
>TRBV11-2|TRBJ2-1|few|.
TGTGCCAGCAGCTTTGGGTCCGGGTACAATGAGCAGTTCTTC
CASSFGSGYNEQFF
>TRBV28|TRBJ2-1|.|.
TGTGCCAGCATTATGGGGGCGGTGCACAATGAGCAGTTCTTC
CASIMGAVHNEQFF
>TRBV20-1|TRBJ1-6|.|.
TGCAGTGCTAGAGATGCCCGGTTCTATAATAATTCACCCCTCCACTTT
CSARDARFYNNSPLHF
>TRBV24-1|TRBJ2-1|.|.
TGTGCCACCAGTGATGTGCGGGCAACCTACAATGAGCAGTTCTTC
CATSDVRATYNEQFF
>TRBV12-3/TRBV12-4|TRBJ2-1|.|TRBD2
TGTGCCAGCAGGAGGACTAGCGGGAATCTTGCTGAGCAGTTCTTC
CASRRTSGNLAEQFF
>TRBV11-2|TRBJ2-4|.|.
TGTGCCAGCAGCTCACTCCAGGCTACAGGCATTCAGTACTTC
CASSSLQATGIQYF
>TRBV7-3|TRBJ2-3|.|.
TGTGCCAGCAGCCGAACTAGCCGCAGCACAGATACGCAGTATTTT
CASSRTSRSTDTQYF
>TRBV12-3/TRBV12-4|TRBJ2-1|.|TRBD2
TGTGCCAGCAGTCCGCCTAGCGGGAACAACAATGAGCAGTTCTTC
CASSPPSGNNNEQFF
>TRBV9|TRBJ2-5|.|.
TGTGCCAGCAGCGTAGGCCCTGGCAGGAACTATGAGCAGTACTTC
CASSVGPGRNYEQYF
>TRBV7-9|TRBJ1-2|.|.
TGTGCCAGCAGCTTAGAGGTGGGGAGTTCAGGTGGCGGCTACACCTTC
CASSLEVGSSGGGYTF
>TRBV6-2/TRBV6-3|TRBJ2-1|few|TRBD2
TGTGCCAGCAGTACCGGACTAGCGGCCTCCTACAATGAGCAGTTCTTC
CASSTGLAASYNEQFF
>TRBV6-5|TRBJ2-1|.|.
TGTGCCAGCAGGGGGGTAGCGGAGCGGAATGAGCAGTTCTTC
CASRGVAERNEQFF
>TRBV11-2|TRBJ2-7|.|.
TGTGCCAGCAGCTACGTTCCCCAGGGGCGCAGCGAGCAGTACTTC
CASSYVPQGRSEQYF